Following are 20 T cell receptor beta chains from one sample sequenced in a study of molecular identifiers for immune sequencing clone quantification. In TCRdb, the PCR reads were re-called with MiXCR into one record per CDR3 protein. The sample contains hundreds of thousands of distinct CDR3 sequences, roughly 27% of which appear only once. Sequencing used naive CD8+ T cells from blood, with Jurkat cell RNA spiked in. As for subset: FACS-sorted CD8+CD4-CCR7+CD45RA+ naive T cells. The receptors come from a human donor in good health. Some libraries in this study had Jurkat cell RNA spiked in.

This clonotype was found a few times. V and J are TRBV27 and TRBJ2-7; either TRBD1 or TRBD2 may fit D (6 bases each). V gave up 5 bases and J gave up 3 bases, with 14 bases separating them. This CDR3 region has 14 residues. CDR1 and CDR2 from the germline V gene are MNHEY and SMNVEV (reference sequence). CDR3 coding DNA: TGTGCCAGCAGTCCCCTGGGGGGCCTCTACGAGCAGTACTTC. Protein: CASSPLGGLYEQYF.

The chain links TRBV5-3 to TRBJ2-1; D gene uncertain. TRBV5-3 is an ORF for which the function is uncertain. The CDR3 totals 14 residues. Trimming stripped 9 bases from V and 6 bases from J, with 19 bases between. CDR3 coding DNA: TGTGCCACCGACGACCAGCTGCGATCCAATGAGCAGTTCTTC. This sequence encodes CATDDQLRSNEQFF.

This clonotype occurred once. This sequence may be a read error, since a much larger clone differs from it by one base. The chain carries TRBV29-1 and TRBJ2-1; TRBD1 agrees at 8 bases. Germline-derived CDR1 and CDR2 are SQVTM and ANQGSEA. The CDR3 extends over 14 amino acids. CDR3 region: CGVGLTGAYNEQFF. DNA for the CDR3: TGCGGCGTTGGTCTGACAGGGGCCTACAATGAGCAGTTCTTC.

The table lists this clonotype with a few counts. Given a much more abundant clone one base away, this may be a read error. V gene TRBV12-3 or TRBV12-4 combines with J gene TRBJ2-2; a possible D gene is TRBD2 (5 bases). With 8 bases removed from V and 6 bases from J, the gap between germline ends came to 16 bases. This CDR3 has 14 amino acids. As DNA, the CDR3 is TGTGCCAGCGGCCCCATCGGGGTCGCCGGGGAGCTGTTTTTT. This translates into CASGPIGVAGELFF.

Many counts were recorded for this clonotype. The genes are TRBV12-5 and TRBJ2-5, with D perhaps being TRBD1 or TRBD2 (5 bases each). Germline V gene sequence: CDR1 LGHNT, CDR2 FRNRAP. V lost 6 bases, J lost 0 bases, and 17 bases lay in between. The CDR3 extends over 16 amino acids. CDR3 protein: CASGPGTEVYQETQYF. The CDR3 DNA reads as TGTGCTAGTGGGCCTGGGACCGAAGTGTACCAAGAGACCCAGTACTTC.

The chain couples TRBV12-3 or TRBV12-4 to TRBJ1-4, with D maybe TRBD1 (6 bases). The CDR3 consists of 14 residues. Between the trimmed V and J ends, which lost 6 bases and 8 bases, there was a span of 16 bases. The CDR3 here is CASSPGTPSEKLFF. CDR3 bases: TGTGCCAGCAGCCCCGGGACACCGTCCGAAAAACTGTTTTTT.

V usage is TRBV19 and J usage is TRBJ2-2; the match to TRBD2 covers 8 bases. Per the germline V gene, CDR1 is LNHDA and CDR2 is SQIVND (reference sequence). V shed 8 bases, J shed 5 bases, and the junction held 10 bases outside the gene matches. The CDR3 has 15 amino acids. CDR3 region: CASHSGGGYTGELFF. CDR3 in DNA: TGTGCCAGTCACTCTGGCGGGGGGTATACCGGGGAGCTGTTTTTT. The whole variable domain, filled in from reference TRBV19 and TRBJ2-2, reads DGGITQSPKYLFRKEGQNVTLSCEQNLNHDAMYWYRQDPGQGLRLIYYSQIVNDFQKGDIAEGYSVSREKKESFPLTVTSAQKNPTAFYLCASHSGGGYTGELFFGEGSRLTVL.

As for this clonotype: One end of the junction does not line up with germline, which may come from a read error. The V and J genes are TRBV4-3 and TRBJ2-1; D may be TRBD2 (6 bases). The CDR3 spans 16 residues. Germline loops: CDR1 LGHNA, CDR2 YSLEER. CDR3 nucleotide sequence: TGCGCCAGCAACCAAGATTTTCGGGGGTCTTACAATGAGCAGTTCTTC. Amino acid sequence: CASNQDFRGSYNEQFF.

As to this clonotype: This may come from a read error, since a much larger clone is one base off. The chain is built from TRBV7-9 and TRBJ2-4; 9 nucleotides line up with TRBD2. There are 22 residues in the CDR3. Germline V lookup: CDR1 SEHNR, CDR2 FQNEAQ (reference sequence). The CDR3 protein is CASSSPLRLAEDEVRAKIIQYF. In nucleotides, the CDR3 is TGTGCCAGCAGCTCCCCTCTCCGACTAGCGGAGGACGAAGTTAGAGCCAAAATCATTCAGTACTTC. Using reference TRBV7-9 and TRBJ2-4 for the parts outside the CDR3, the full variable domain is DTGVSQNPRHKITKRGQNVTFRCDPISEHNRLYWYRQTLGQGPEFLTYFQNEAQLEKSRLLSDRFSAERPKGSFSTLEIQRTEQGDSAMYLCASSSPLRLAEDEVRAKIIQYFGAGTRLSVL.

V gene TRBV15 combines with J gene TRBJ1-1; D unresolved. This CDR3 is 14 amino acids long. Germline V lookup: CDR1 LNHNV, CDR2 YYDKDF (reference sequence). The V and J ends lost 2 bases and 6 bases respectively, with 13 bases between them. The CDR3 spells CATSRRKTYAEAFF. CDR3 in DNA: TGTGCCACCAGCAGAAGAAAGACTTACGCTGAAGCTTTCTTT.

With regard to this clonotype: The junction shows a germline mismatch at one end, possibly a read error. This chain links TRBV7-9 with TRBJ2-3, with unresolved D. Germline V gives CDR1 SEHNR, CDR2 FQNEAQ (reference sequence). The CDR3 covers 12 residues. The DNA for the CDR3 is TGTGCCAGCAGCTTAGCGGGTGATAGGCAGTATTTT. Encoded protein: CASSLAGDRQYF.

This clonotype has a count of ten or more. V and J are TRBV3-1 and TRBJ2-7; 9 bases align to TRBD1. This CDR3 comprises 16 residues. From germline, CDR1 is LGHDT and CDR2 YNNKEL (reference sequence). V dropped 4 bases and J dropped 3; count of bases not matched to a gene: 10. The CDR3 here is CASSPRPGQGFYEQYF. For the CDR3, the DNA is TGTGCCAGCAGCCCGCGCCCGGGACAGGGTTTCTACGAGCAGTACTTC.

The chain has TRBV19 and TRBJ2-2; D possibly matches TRBD1 or TRBD2 (6 bases each). V lost 2 bases and J 8 bases, leaving 12 bases between the germline ends. The length of the CDR3 is 14 residues. Germline CDR1 and CDR2: LNHDA and SQIVND (reference sequence). The CDR3 DNA follows: TGTGCCAGTAGTATAATGGGCGGGACAGGGGAGCTGTTTTTT. Its protein product is CASSIMGGTGELFF.

J is TRBJ2-6 and V is TRBV6-5, with 7 bases identical to TRBD1. CDR1 and CDR2 (germline): MNHEY, SVGAGI. Trimming took 7 bases from V and 4 from J; bases not matched to a gene: 7. The CDR3 sequence is 15 residues long. As DNA, the CDR3 is TGTGCCAGCAACACAGGGGTTCCCGGGGCCAACGTCCTGACTTTC. It encodes CASNTGVPGANVLTF.

The rearrangement links TRBV7-2 to TRBJ1-5; D may be TRBD1 (6 bases). The CDR3 is 18 amino acids. Germline V lookup: CDR1 SGHTA, CDR2 FQGNSA. Trimming took 5 bases from V and 7 from J, leaving 27 bases between them. Here the CDR3 reads CASSPTPFRAGVEQPQHF. In DNA form, the CDR3 reads TGTGCCAGCAGCCCAACCCCCTTTAGGGCAGGGGTGGAACAGCCCCAGCATTTT.

V usage is TRBV19 and J usage is TRBJ2-3, with 9 bases lining up with TRBD2. Trimming cost V 5 bases and J 0 bases; bases outside gene matches: 3. Germline V gene lookup returns CDR1 LNHDA and CDR2 SQIVND (reference sequence). The CDR3 has 15 amino acids. This chain's CDR3 is CASSERGASTDTQYF. CDR3 in DNA: TGTGCCAGTAGTGAGCGGGGGGCGAGCACAGATACGCAGTATTTT.

In its sample, this clonotype was seen a few times. The chain joins TRBV5-1 to TRBJ2-1; D is unresolved. V lost 4 bases, J lost 4 bases, and 18 bases lay in between. This CDR3 region has 16 residues. Germline loops: CDR1 SGHRS, CDR2 YFSETQ. Here the CDR3 DNA reads TGCGCCAGCAGCCTGTCCCCCGGGCGCGGTTACAATGAGCAGTTCTTC. As protein: CASSLSPGRGYNEQFF.

This chain joins TRBV20-1 and TRBJ1-1; no definite D call. Germline-derived CDR1 and CDR2 are DFQATT and SNEGSKA (reference sequence). The CDR3 consists of 12 residues. Trimming took off 0 bases at V and 7 bases at J, with 9 bases between the two ends. CDR3: CSARDLQVEAFF. CDR3 nucleotides: TGCAGTGCTAGAGATTTACAAGTTGAAGCTTTCTTT.

At least ten counts were recorded for this clonotype. The genes are TRBV6-5 and TRBJ1-1; D possibly corresponds to TRBD1 (5 bases). The germline V gene encodes CDR1 MNHEY and CDR2 SVGAGI. CDR3 length equals 12 residues. V was pared by 6 bases and J by 7 bases, with 12 bases between. Here the CDR3 reads CASSAGPYEAFF. The DNA of the CDR3 is TGTGCCAGCAGCGCAGGGCCCTATGAAGCTTTCTTT.

This clonotype was observed a handful of times. The rearrangement links TRBV6-5 to TRBJ1-1; D gene unclear. This CDR3 has 15 residues. The germline V and J ends were trimmed by 2 bases and 1 base, with 11 bases remaining between them. Germline V gene data show CDR1 as MNHEY and CDR2 as SVGAGI. The CDR3 bases are TGTGCCAGCAGTTACACAAGGGAGGGGAACACTGAAGCTTTCTTT. Translating it yields CASSYTREGNTEAFF.